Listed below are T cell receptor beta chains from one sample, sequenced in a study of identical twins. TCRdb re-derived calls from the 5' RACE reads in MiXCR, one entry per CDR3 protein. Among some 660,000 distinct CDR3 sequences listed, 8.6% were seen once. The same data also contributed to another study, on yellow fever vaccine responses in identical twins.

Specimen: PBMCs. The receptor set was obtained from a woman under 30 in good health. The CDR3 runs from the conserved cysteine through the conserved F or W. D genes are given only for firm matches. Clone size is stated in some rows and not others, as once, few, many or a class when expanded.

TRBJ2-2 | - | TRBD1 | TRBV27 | CASTRTGWERELFF | TGTGCCAGCACCAGGACAGGGTGGGAAAGGGAGCTGTTTTTT
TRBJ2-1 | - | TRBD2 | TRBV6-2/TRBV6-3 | CASSYPTGTSGYNEQFF | TGTGCCAGCAGTTACCCAACCGGGACTAGCGGGTACAATGAGCAGTTCTTC
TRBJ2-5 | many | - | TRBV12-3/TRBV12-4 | CASRVGAGEETQYF | TGTGCCAGCAGAGTTGGGGCAGGGGAAGAGACCCAGTACTTC
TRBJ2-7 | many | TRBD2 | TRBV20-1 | CSARGAGKSSYEQYF | TGCAGTGCTAGAGGAGCGGGGAAGAGCTCCTACGAGCAGTACTTC
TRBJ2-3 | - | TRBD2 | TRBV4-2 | CASSQEGGMDTQYF | TGTGCCAGCAGCCAAGAGGGGGGGATGGATACGCAGTATTTT
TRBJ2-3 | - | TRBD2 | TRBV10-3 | CATLTSGGTDTQYF | TGTGCCACCCTGACTAGCGGGGGCACAGATACGCAGTATTTT
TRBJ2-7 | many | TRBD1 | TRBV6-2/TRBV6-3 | CASGDRVVYEQYF | TGTGCCAGTGGAGACAGGGTAGTCTACGAGCAGTACTTC
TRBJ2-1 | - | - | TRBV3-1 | CASGQVNEQFF | TGTGCCAGCGGTCAGGTCAATGAGCAGTTCTTC
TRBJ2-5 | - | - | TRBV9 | CASSQTWALQETQYF | TGTGCCAGCAGCCAGACTTGGGCCCTCCAAGAGACCCAGTACTTC
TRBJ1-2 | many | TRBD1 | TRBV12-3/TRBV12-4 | CASSLGQESHIGYTF | TGTGCCAGCAGTTTGGGACAGGAATCCCATATTGGCTACACCTTC
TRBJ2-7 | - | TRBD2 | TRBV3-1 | CASERTSGLPPYEQYF | TGTGCCAGCGAACGGACTAGCGGACTACCACCCTACGAGCAGTACTTC
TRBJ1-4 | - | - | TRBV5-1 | CASSLGTVDRGKLFF | TGCGCCAGCAGCTTGGGGACAGTGGATCGAGGAAAACTGTTTTTT
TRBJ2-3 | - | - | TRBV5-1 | CASSLDLNTQYF | TGCGCCAGCAGCTTGGATCTAAATACGCAGTATTTT
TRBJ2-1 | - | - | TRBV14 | CASSPELAGQEQFF | TGTGCCAGCAGCCCGGAATTAGCGGGACAGGAGCAGTTCTTC
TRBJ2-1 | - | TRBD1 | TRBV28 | CASSSSSGTGGNEQFF | TGTGCCAGCAGCTCCTCCTCCGGGACAGGGGGCAATGAGCAGTTCTTC
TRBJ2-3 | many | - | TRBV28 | CASSIADRGEREGRDTQYF | TGTGCCAGCAGCATCGCGGACAGGGGGGAGCGGGAGGGCCGAGATACGCAGTATTTT
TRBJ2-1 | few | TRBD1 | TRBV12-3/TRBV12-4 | CASSGPGQSNNEQFF | TGTGCCAGCAGTGGACCGGGACAGTCTAACAATGAGCAGTTCTTC
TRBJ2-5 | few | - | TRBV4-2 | CASSQRGAWETQYF | TGTGCCAGCAGCCAAAGAGGTGCTTGGGAGACCCAGTACTTC
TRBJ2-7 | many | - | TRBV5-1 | CASSGGQSYEQYF | TGTGCCAGCAGCGGAGGACAGTCCTACGAGCAGTACTTC
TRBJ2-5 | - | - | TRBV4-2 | CASSLVGTSETQYF | TGTGCCAGCAGCCTAGTCGGGACTTCAGAGACCCAGTACTTC
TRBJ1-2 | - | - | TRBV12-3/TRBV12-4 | CASSFVGRDGYTF | TGTGCCAGCAGTTTCGTGGGTAGAGATGGCTACACCTTC
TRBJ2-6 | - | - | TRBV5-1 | CASAISTPGANVLTF | TGCGCCAGCGCCATATCTACCCCTGGGGCCAACGTCCTGACTTTC
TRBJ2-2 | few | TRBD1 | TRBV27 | CASSPPGQGDNGELFF | TGTGCCAGCAGTCCTCCGGGACAGGGGGATAACGGGGAGCTGTTTTTT
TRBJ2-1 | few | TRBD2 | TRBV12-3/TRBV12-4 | CASSDSGLANEQFF | TGTGCCAGCAGTGACTCGGGACTAGCAAATGAGCAGTTCTTC
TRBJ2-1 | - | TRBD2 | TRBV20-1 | CSASLRGRARSHEQFF | TGCAGTGCTAGTCTCCGCGGGAGGGCCCGGTCCCATGAGCAGTTCTTC
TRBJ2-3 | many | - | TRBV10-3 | CAISDFHNVLADTQYF | TGTGCCATCAGTGACTTCCATAATGTACTAGCAGATACGCAGTATTTT
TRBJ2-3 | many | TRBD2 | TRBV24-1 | CATSDALAGRTDTQYF | TGTGCCACCAGTGACGCCTTAGCGGGGCGCACAGATACGCAGTATTTT
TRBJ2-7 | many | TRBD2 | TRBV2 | CASSLTSGRNEQYF | TGTGCCAGCAGTTTAACTAGCGGGAGGAACGAGCAGTACTTC
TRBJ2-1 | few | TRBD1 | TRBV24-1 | CATSDIRDREYNEQFF | TGTGCCACCAGTGATATCCGGGACAGGGAGTACAATGAGCAGTTCTTC
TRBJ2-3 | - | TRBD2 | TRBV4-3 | CASSQGPAGVLDTQYF | TGCGCCAGCAGCCAAGGTCCAGCGGGAGTCCTAGATACGCAGTATTTT
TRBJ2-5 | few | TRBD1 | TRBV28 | CASTFSGQGVGETQYF | TGTGCCAGCACCTTCTCGGGACAGGGGGTAGGGGAGACCCAGTACTTC
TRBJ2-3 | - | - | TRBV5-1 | CASRGGLAADTQYF | TGCGCCAGCAGGGGGGGGCTAGCAGCAGATACGCAGTATTTT
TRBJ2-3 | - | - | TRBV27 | CASGGVPDTQYF | TGTGCCAGCGGGGGAGTCCCAGATACGCAGTATTTT
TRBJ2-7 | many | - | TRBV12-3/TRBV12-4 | CASSLQIVAEQYF | TGTGCCAGCAGTTTACAAATCGTGGCCGAGCAGTACTTC
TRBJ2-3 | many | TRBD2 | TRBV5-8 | CASSLGLAGTDTQYF | TGTGCCAGCAGCCTCGGACTAGCCGGCACAGATACGCAGTATTTT
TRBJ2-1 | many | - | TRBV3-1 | CASSQGGTYNEQFF | TGTGCCAGCAGCCAGGGCGGAACCTACAATGAGCAGTTCTTC
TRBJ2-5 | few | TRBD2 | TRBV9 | CASSVEGLTQETQYF | TGTGCCAGCAGCGTAGAGGGACTAACTCAAGAGACCCAGTACTTC
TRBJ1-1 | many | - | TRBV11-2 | CASSLDVGYSGAFF | TGTGCCAGCAGCTTAGATGTAGGGTATAGTGGAGCTTTCTTT
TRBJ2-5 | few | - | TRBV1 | CTSSLTSGTETQYF | TGCACCAGCAGCCTGACTAGCGGGACAGAGACCCAGTACTTC
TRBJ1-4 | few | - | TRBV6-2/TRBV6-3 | CASSYNIREKLFF | TGTGCCAGCAGTTACAATATCCGCGAAAAACTGTTTTTT
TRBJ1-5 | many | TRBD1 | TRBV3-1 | CASSRGTGNYNQPQHF | TGTGCCAGCAGCCGCGGGACAGGCAACTATAATCAGCCCCAGCATTTT
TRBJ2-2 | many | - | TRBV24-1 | CATRGEAPSGELFF | TGTGCCACCAGGGGCGAAGCGCCCTCCGGGGAGCTGTTTTTT
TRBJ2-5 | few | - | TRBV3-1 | CASSPAALALETQYF | TGTGCCAGCAGCCCCGCGGCACTAGCCTTAGAGACCCAGTACTTC
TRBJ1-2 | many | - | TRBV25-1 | CASSAPGRASNYGYTF | TGTGCCAGCAGTGCCCCAGGAAGGGCCTCTAACTATGGCTACACCTTC
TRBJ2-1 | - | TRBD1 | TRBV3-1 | CASSPTGGGNEQFF | TGTGCCAGCAGCCCCACAGGGGGTGGGAATGAGCAGTTCTTC
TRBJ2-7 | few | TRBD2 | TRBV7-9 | CASSSSERDPYEQYF | TGTGCCAGCAGCTCCTCTGAGCGGGACCCCTACGAGCAGTACTTC
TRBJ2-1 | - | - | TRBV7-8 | CASRGTEGAREQFF | TGTGCCAGCAGGGGAACGGAGGGGGCGAGAGAGCAGTTCTTC
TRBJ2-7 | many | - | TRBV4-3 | CASSQHPGSYEQYF | TGCGCCAGCAGCCAACACCCGGGATCCTACGAGCAGTACTTC
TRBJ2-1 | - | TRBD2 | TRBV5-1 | CASSPRDSGGGNEQFF | TGCGCCAGCAGCCCCCGGGATAGCGGGGGGGGCAATGAGCAGTTCTTC
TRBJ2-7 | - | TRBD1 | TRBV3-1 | CASSKQDRGTHEQYF | TGTGCCAGCAGCAAGCAGGACAGGGGGACCCACGAGCAGTACTTC
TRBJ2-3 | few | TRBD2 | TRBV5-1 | CASSLGLAGWIDTQYF | TGCGCCAGCAGCTTGGGACTAGCGGGGTGGATTGATACGCAGTATTTT
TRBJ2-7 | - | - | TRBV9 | CASGAGFEQYF | TGTGCCAGCGGGGCAGGGTTCGAGCAGTACTTC
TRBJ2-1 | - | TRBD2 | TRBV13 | CASSSRSSGRPYNEQFF | TGTGCCAGCAGCTCAAGAAGTAGCGGGAGGCCATACAATGAGCAGTTCTTC